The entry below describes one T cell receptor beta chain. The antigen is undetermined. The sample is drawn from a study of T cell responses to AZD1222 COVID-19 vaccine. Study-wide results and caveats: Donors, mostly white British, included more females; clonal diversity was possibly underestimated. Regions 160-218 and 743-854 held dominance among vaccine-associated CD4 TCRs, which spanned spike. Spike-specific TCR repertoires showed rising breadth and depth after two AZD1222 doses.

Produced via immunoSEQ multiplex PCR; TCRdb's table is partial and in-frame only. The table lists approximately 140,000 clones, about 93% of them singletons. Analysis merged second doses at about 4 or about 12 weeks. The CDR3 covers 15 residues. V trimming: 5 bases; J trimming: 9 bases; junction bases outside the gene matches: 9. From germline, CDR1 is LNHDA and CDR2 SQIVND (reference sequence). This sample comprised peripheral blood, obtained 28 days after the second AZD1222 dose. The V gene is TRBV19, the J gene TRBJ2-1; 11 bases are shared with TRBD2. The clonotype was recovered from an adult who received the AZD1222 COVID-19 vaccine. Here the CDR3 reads CASSVTSGSLGEQFF. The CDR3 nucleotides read TGTGCCAGTAGTGTTACTAGCGGGAGTTTAGGTGAGCAGTTCTTC.